The present T cell receptor beta chain was sequenced within a study of blood T cell repertoires in COVID-19. Sequencing was performed with immunoSEQ multiplex PCR; in TCRdb, only in-frame clones are kept and a portion is missing. In the table there are just over 650,000 clones, around 90% of which are singletons. V shed 3 bases and J 0 bases; nucleotides not matched to a gene: 3. Germline lookup yields CDR1 SGHTA and CDR2 FQGNSA. This CDR3 is built from 15 residues. This clone is a singleton in its sample. The sequenced sample was peripheral blood. The TCR was taken from a woman under 30 with acute or convalescent COVID-19. V and J are TRBV7-2 and TRBJ2-3; 7 bases map to TRBD1. CDR3 sequence: CASSLRQGSTDTQYF. The CDR3 nucleotides are TGTGCCAGCAGCTTGAGACAGGGAAGCACAGATACGCAGTATTTT.